This TCR beta chain was identified in a study of Ad26.COV2.S vaccination and SARS-CoV-2 variants. Study information: Donor participated within the Ad26.COV2.S arm of the COV1001 trial. Study-level results: The TCR-based breadth and depth measures might underestimate overall T cell responses.

Clones were sequenced by immunoSEQ multiplex PCR, and TCRdb holds only the in-frame ones, with some missing. There are 350,000 to 400,000 clones in the sample; about nine tenths occur only once, and 3% to 4.5% lies in the top ten. Treatment noted: over 15 received Ad26.COV2.S at low or high dose, single or two shots; a few received placebo; per-sample allocation not given. Day 63 after the first vaccine or placebo injection was the time point for sampling. Worth noting for this clone: Its antigen is undetermined.

The material was peripheral blood, obtained in a trial of Ad26.COV2.S vaccine versus placebo. The clonotype was recovered from a person aged 18-65 years who received the Ad26.COV2.S COVID-19 vaccine or a placebo.

Written as DNA, the CDR3 is TGCGCCAGCAGCTTGCTACAGGGCTCCTACGAGCAGTACTTC. Residues: CASSLLQGSYEQYF. The chain couples TRBV5-1 to TRBJ2-7; D may be TRBD1 (6 bases). V was cut by 1 base and J by 0 bases, with 8 bases left in between. The CDR3 runs to 14 residues. Looked up from germline, CDR1 is SGHRS and CDR2 is YFSETQ.